Each of the 23 T cell receptor beta chains below was sequenced from the same sample in a study of CXCR3-negative and CXCR3-positive naive CD8 T cells. Regarding the study as a whole: CXCR3-expressing naive cells carried TRB CDR3s more hydrophobic than those of CXCR3-negative naive cells.

No antigen has been identified for these receptors. The TRB cDNA libraries were prepared by 5' RACE with UMI labels. TCRdb reprocessed the 5' RACE reads, keeping one entry per CDR3 protein, no DNA. The sample includes roughly 59,000 distinct CDR3 sequences. The specimen sequenced was naive CXCR3+ CD8+ T cells from blood. The subset denotes: CD45RO-CCR7+CD27+CD95- naive CD8+ T cells expressing CXCR3 (TNR3+). Receptors originate from a human donor in good health. Some clones in this sample may be carry-over from other donors' samples.

The rearrangement joins TRBV4-2 to TRBJ2-3; TCRdb proposes TRBD2, but this gene call is untestable without DNA. From germline, CDR1 is LGHNA and CDR2 YNFKEQ. The CDR3 totals 15 residues. CDR3 sequence reads: CASSQDLEGSNTQYF.

V and J are TRBV10-2 and TRBJ2-1; TCRdb lists TRBD2, though no DNA is available to test this call. Germline-derived CDR1 and CDR2 are WSHSY and SAAADI. The CDR3 loop spans 15 amino acids. The CDR3: CASKGEGETYNEQFF.

The chain is built from TRBV7-2 and TRBJ1-1; the TCRdb D gene call, TRBD1, has no DNA to confirm it. CDR1 and CDR2 (germline): SGHTA, FQGNSA. The CDR3 length is 19 residues. CDR3: CASSLGRVTGGMIDTEAFF.

The V gene is TRBV29-1, the J gene TRBJ1-2. This CDR3 spans 13 amino acids. Germline V gene sequence: CDR1 SQVTM, CDR2 ANQGSEA. CDR3 in amino acids: CSVSTGHFYGYTF.

V is TRBV29-1 and J is TRBJ1-2. Germline CDR1 SQVTM, CDR2 ANQGSEA. The CDR3 runs to 15 residues. The CDR3 spells CSVEEGVGEEEGYTF. The full variable domain, with the rest looked up from reference TRBV29-1 and TRBJ1-2, is SAVISQKPSRDICQRGTSLTIQCQVDSQVTMMFWYRQQPGQSLTLIATANQGSEATYESGFVIDKFPISRPNLTFSTLTVSNMSPEDSSIYLCSVEEGVGEEEGYTFGSGTRLTVV.

The chain couples TRBV6-2 or TRBV6-3 to TRBJ2-7; TCRdb picks TRBD2, but there is no DNA to check that call. In germline, CDR1 is MNHEY, CDR2 SVGEGT. The CDR3 is made up of 14 amino acids. The CDR3 sequence: CASTSGGNIYEQYF.

J is TRBJ2-3 and V is TRBV7-2. The CDR3 loop spans 12 amino acids. Germline assignment: CDR1 SGHTA and CDR2 FQGNSA. The CDR3 reads CASSFSADTQYF.

The chain couples TRBV6-6 to TRBJ2-7; TCRdb gives TRBD1 as the D gene, but with no DNA this cannot be confirmed. Germline V gives CDR1 MNHNY, CDR2 SVGAGI (reference sequence). The CDR3 contains 14 residues. This CDR3 reads CATEGTGRLYEQYF.

The V and J genes are TRBV9 and TRBJ2-1; the TCRdb call, TRBD2, lacks DNA for checking. Germline assignment: CDR1 SGDLS and CDR2 YYNGEE. CDR3 length: 16 residues. The CDR3 is CASSVAADSYYNEQFF.

CDR3 region: CASSIQQLSYSNQPQHF. This chain connects TRBV5-5 to TRBJ1-5. Germline-derived CDR1 and CDR2 are SGHKS and YYEKEE (reference sequence). This CDR3 has 17 residues.

V gene TRBV12-3 or TRBV12-4 combines with J gene TRBJ1-2; lacking DNA, the TRBD1 call made by TCRdb goes unchecked. The CDR3 is made up of 13 amino acids. CDR3 amino acids: CASSAGRGGGYTF.

This chain joins TRBV12-3 or TRBV12-4 and TRBJ2-3. The CDR3 has 13 residues. CDR3 protein: CASFSSYTDTQYF.

V and J are TRBV7-2 and TRBJ2-7. The CDR3 extends over 14 amino acids. Per germline, CDR1 SGHTA and CDR2 FQGNSA. This chain's CDR3 is CATSLIHGSPEQYF.

V and J are TRBV29-1 and TRBJ2-2; TCRdb proposes TRBD1, but this gene call is untestable without DNA. This CDR3 is 13 amino acids long. Germline assignment: CDR1 SQVTM and CDR2 ANQGSEA. The CDR3: CSVAGDNTGELFF.

This chain joins TRBV20-1 and TRBJ1-2. This CDR3 has 13 residues. From germline, CDR1 is DFQATT and CDR2 SNEGSKA (reference sequence). This chain's CDR3 is CSAPLLGVYGYTF.

The V call is TRBV28, the J call TRBJ2-5. Germline CDR1 reads MDHEN; CDR2 reads SYDVKM. The CDR3 consists of 13 residues. The CDR3: CASRGRMKETQYF.

The CDR3 reads CSVEIQGNEQYF. V usage is TRBV29-1 and J usage is TRBJ2-7; the D gene TCRdb calls, TRBD1, cannot be checked with no DNA. Germline V gene data show CDR1 as SQVTM and CDR2 as ANQGSEA. The CDR3 spans 12 residues.

This rearrangement joins TRBV29-1 to TRBJ1-1. From germline, CDR1 is SQVTM and CDR2 ANQGSEA. This CDR3 is built from 12 residues. The chain's CDR3 is CSAGGAGHEAFF.

This CDR3 reads CASSPDRGFWKTQYF. This chain connects TRBV6-2 or TRBV6-3 to TRBJ2-5; the D call from TCRdb, TRBD1, cannot be confirmed without DNA. CDR3 size: 15 residues. CDR1 is MNHEY, CDR2 SVGEGT, per germline.

V gene TRBV29-1 combines with J gene TRBJ2-1; as DNA is missing, the TRBD1 call by TCRdb cannot be tested. Germline CDR1 is SQVTM and CDR2 is ANQGSEA. This CDR3 has 13 amino acids. Here the CDR3 reads CRAGVPPYNEQFF.

This chain links TRBV7-9 with TRBJ2-5; lacking DNA, the TRBD1 call made by TCRdb goes unchecked. CDR1 and CDR2 (germline): SEHNR, FQNEAQ (reference sequence). This CDR3 is built from 15 residues. The CDR3 sequence: CASSSTRGAQETQYF.

The chain employs TRBV7-9 and TRBJ1-5; TCRdb outputs TRBD1, but without DNA this stays unchecked. Germline CDR1 and CDR2: SEHNR and FQNEAQ (reference sequence). The CDR3 consists of 14 residues. The CDR3 protein is CASSLGTGVQPQHF.

The rearrangement joins TRBV28 to TRBJ2-1; TCRdb picks TRBD2, but there is no DNA to check that call. This CDR3 spans 17 amino acids. Germline V gene lookup returns CDR1 MDHEN and CDR2 SYDVKM. The chain's CDR3 is CASRKILAGGSYNEQFF.